This TCR beta chain comes out of a study of T cell repertoires in cytomegalovirus infection. Turning to the study itself: The public TCR beta signatures pointed to both CMV infection and matching HLA type. General study results and limits: Within the response measured ex vivo, HLA-C-restricted CMV-specific TCR beta clonotypes were dominant. Summed frequency of public TCR beta families distinguished CMV carriers with the relevant HLA.

MiXCR was run by TCRdb on the reads, yielding one entry per CDR3 protein. The sample has 740,000 or so distinct CDR3 sequences; 35% are singletons. On this clonotype itself: Its cognate antigen is unknown.

V was shortened by 0 bases and J by 7 bases, with 16 bases between the two germline ends. The CDR3 loop spans 15 amino acids. Germline CDR1 reads SGHKS; CDR2 reads YYEKEE (reference sequence). This chain connects TRBV5-5 to TRBJ1-2; perhaps TRBD1 as D (5 bases). Sequencing was carried out using PBMCs. The sequence derives from a human donor in good health (CMV status not recorded). Some clones in this sample may be carry-over from other donors' samples. The CDR3 region is CASSLVVGGGGGYTF. The CDR3 region has the DNA TGTGCCAGCAGCTTGGTGGTCGGGGGAGGTGGTGGCTACACCTTC.